This T cell receptor beta chain was recovered during a study of post-analysis software for immune sequencing data. The study's findings and limits: Controls' normalized Chao1 diversity significantly exceeded that of multiple sclerosis patients. Controls had lower frequencies than patients of 4 or 5 TRBV segments, which included TRBV5-6, TRBV5-1 and TRBV20-1.

The CDR3 sequence is 10 residues long. Per the germline V gene, CDR1 is SNHLY and CDR2 is FYNNEI. V lost 4 bases, J lost 11 bases, and 8 bases lay in between. About this clonotype: Antigen unknown.

Prepared TCR beta cDNA libraries contained unique molecular identifiers. TCRdb reanalysed the PCR reads using MiXCR and keeps one entry per CDR3 protein. The repertoire holds roughly 650,000 distinct CDR3 sequences, roughly three fifths seen once, with about 10% in the top ten. The rearrangement joins TRBV2 to TRBJ1-1, with no clear D. The specimen sequenced was blood. The sequence was obtained from a girl aged 2 to 10 with multiple sclerosis. The CDR3: CASSGAWAFF. The CDR3 DNA follows: TGTGCCAGCAGTGGGGCTTGGGCTTTCTTT.